The 18 T cell receptor beta chains below were found in one sample sequenced in a study of shared clonotypes between healthy human individuals. Naive-designated CD8 cells lacked CD45RO, were positively enriched for CCR7, and omitted terminally differentiated effector memory CD45RA+ cells. Generated by immunoSEQ multiplex PCR, the TCRdb table keeps only in-frame clones and is missing some. The sample lists millions of clones; roughly 95% were seen once. The specimen was naive CD8+ T cells sorted from blood. These receptors all come from a man aged 18 to 29 in good health.

The rearrangement joins TRBV5-1 to TRBJ2-7; the D gene is possibly TRBD2 (5 bases). CDR3 length equals 16 residues. Trimming took off 4 bases at V and 2 bases at J, with 19 bases between the two ends. Germline V gene data show CDR1 as SGHRS and CDR2 as YFSETQ. The CDR3 region is CASSRRSTPGAYEQYF. The CDR3 DNA is TGCGCCAGCAGCCGGAGGTCAACTCCTGGGGCCTACGAGCAGTACTTC. Drawing the rest from reference TRBV5-1 and TRBJ2-7, the complete variable domain is KAGVTQTPRYLIKTRGQQVTLSCSPISGHRSVSWYQQTPGQGLQFLFEYFSETQRNKGNFPGRFSGRQFSNSRSEMNVSTLELGDSALYLCASSRRSTPGAYEQYFGPGTRLTVT.

Comment on this clone: Other DNA sequences in the same sample also yield this CDR3. V is TRBV7-9 and J is TRBJ1-2; possible D gene TRBD1, 5 bases. V lost 5 bases and J 5 bases, leaving 9 bases between the germline ends. Germline V lookup: CDR1 SEHNR, CDR2 FQNEAQ (reference sequence). The CDR3 has 12 residues. The CDR3 loop reads CASSVGDYGYTF. Written as DNA, the CDR3 is TGTGCCAGCAGCGTAGGGGATTATGGCTACACCTTC.

With regard to this clone: One junction end disagrees with the germline gene, perhaps due to a read error. This chain connects TRBV7-7 to TRBJ1-1, with a weak D call TRBD1 (5 bases). This CDR3 is 15 amino acids long. Germline V gene sequence: CDR1 SSHAT, CDR2 FNYEAQ (reference sequence). This chain's CDR3 is CASSPWEGENTEAFF. CDR3 sequence (DNA): TGTGCTAGCAGCCCTTGGGAAGGGGAGAACACTGAAGCTTTCTTT.

The sample holds one count of this clone. The sample carries other DNA sequences with the same CDR3. The V and J genes are TRBV27 and TRBJ1-1, with D hard to call. Germline V gene sequence: CDR1 MNHEY, CDR2 SMNVEV (reference sequence). Trimming left V 2 bases short and J 1 base short, with 5 bases between. The CDR3 runs 13 residues. Here the CDR3 DNA reads TGTGCCAGCAGTTTACAGCAGAACACTGAAGCTTTCTTT. Its translation is CASSLQQNTEAFF.

The J gene is TRBJ2-6, the V gene TRBV6-5; no reliable D call. Germline V gives CDR1 MNHEY, CDR2 SVGAGI. The V and J ends lost 0 bases and 2 bases respectively, with 2 bases between them. The CDR3 contains 14 residues. CDR3 coding DNA: TGTGCCAGCAGTTACTCACCTGGGGCCAACGTCCTGACTTTC. Its translation: CASSYSPGANVLTF.

The chain joins TRBV7-9 to TRBJ2-1; D might be TRBD2 (6 bases). V dropped 2 bases and J dropped 10 bases, with 15 bases sitting between them. CDR1 is SEHNR, CDR2 FQNEAQ, per germline (reference sequence). There are 14 residues in the CDR3. CDR3 DNA sequence: TGTGCCAGCAGCTTACCCGGGGGACGGATCGAGCAGTTCTTC. Translated, it gives CASSLPGGRIEQFF.

A word on this clone: One end of the junction varies from germline; a read error may be responsible. This chain connects TRBV2 to TRBJ2-3; the D gene is possibly TRBD1 (6 bases). Germline V CDR1 and CDR2: SNHLY, FYNNEI. CDR3 length: 10 amino acids. The CDR3 bases are TGTGCCAGCAGTGGATATTACAGGGTATTT. This codes for CASSGYYRVF.

The chain links TRBV21-1 to TRBJ1-6. TRBV21-1 is listed as a pseudogene. The CDR3 has 17 residues. The CDR3 reads CASSKSARSSYNSPLHF. In nucleotides, the CDR3 is TGTGCCAGCAGCAAATCAGCGAGAAGCTCCTATAATTCACCCCTCCACTTT.

The V call is TRBV2, the J call TRBJ2-7, with D perhaps assigned TRBD1 or TRBD2 (6 bases each). The germline V gene encodes CDR1 SNHLY and CDR2 FYNNEI. The CDR3 consists of 13 residues. V lost 7 bases and J 0 bases, leaving 10 bases between the germline ends. The CDR3: CASKGGSSYEQYF. In nucleotides, the CDR3 is TGTGCCAGCAAAGGGGGGTCCTCCTACGAGCAGTACTTC.

In regard to this clone: Distinct nucleotide sequences in the sample also encode this CDR3. The genes are TRBV27 and TRBJ2-7; 8 nucleotides match TRBD1. V lost 3 bases and J lost 2; bases outside the gene matches: 3. Germline V gene lookup returns CDR1 MNHEY and CDR2 SMNVEV (reference sequence). The CDR3 contains 14 residues. CDR3 in DNA: TGTGCCAGCAGTTTTTTGGGACAGGCCTACGAGCAGTACTTC. This translates into CASSFLGQAYEQYF.

The rearrangement links TRBV28 to TRBJ2-5; D unclear. From germline, CDR1 is MDHEN and CDR2 SYDVKM. The germline V and J ends were trimmed by 2 bases and 1 base, with 5 bases remaining between them. The CDR3 covers 13 residues. CDR3: CASSLTAQETQYF. CDR3 nucleotides: TGTGCCAGCAGTTTAACAGCCCAAGAGACCCAGTACTTC.

The chain uses TRBV20-1 and TRBJ2-7; D gene ambiguous. Germline V gene sequence: CDR1 DFQATT, CDR2 SNEGSKA (reference sequence). The CDR3 has 10 amino acids. V lost 5 bases to trimming and J lost 7 bases, with 9 bases between them. The chain's CDR3 is CSAWPEEQYF. The CDR3 DNA reads TGCAGTGCTTGGCCGGAGGAGCAGTACTTC.

The V and J genes are TRBV5-4 and TRBJ2-6; D is undetermined. Between the trimmed V and J ends, which lost 0 bases and 4 bases, there was a span of 5 bases. The length of the CDR3 is 14 residues. Germline CDR1 SGHNT, CDR2 YYREEE (reference sequence). The CDR3: CASSLGRGANVLTF. DNA for the CDR3: TGTGCCAGCAGCTTGGGACGGGGGGCCAACGTCCTGACTTTC.

The rearrangement links TRBV5-4 to TRBJ1-1; D may be TRBD1 (5 bases). CDR3 length equals 15 residues. In germline, CDR1 is SGHNT, CDR2 YYREEE (reference sequence). V was shortened by 5 bases and J by 0 bases, with 14 bases between the two germline ends. As DNA, the CDR3 is TGTGCCAGCAGGTTCAGAGACAGCATGAACACTGAAGCTTTCTTT. Encoded protein: CASRFRDSMNTEAFF.

The rearrangement joins TRBV6-4 to TRBJ1-2; TRBD1 aligns across 8 bases. Trimming at V came to 0 bases and at J to 8 bases, leaving 5 bases not matched to a gene. CDR3 length: 14 amino acids. Germline V gene sequence: CDR1 MRHNA, CDR2 SNTAGT. The CDR3 region is CASSDSGTGVGYTF. CDR3 DNA sequence: TGTGCCAGCAGTGACTCCGGGACAGGTGTCGGCTACACCTTC.

The J gene is TRBJ1-2, the V gene TRBV4-3; D not resolved. The germline V gene encodes CDR1 LGHNA and CDR2 YSLEER. Trimming took 0 bases from V and 1 from J, leaving 12 bases between them. CDR3 length equals 16 residues. The CDR3 loop reads CASSQDEFTDNYGYTF. The DNA for the CDR3 is TGCGCCAGCAGCCAAGATGAGTTTACGGATAACTATGGCTACACCTTC.

The genes are TRBV5-6 and TRBJ2-7; 7 nucleotides align to TRBD1. This CDR3 has 16 amino acids. Trimming took 4 bases from V and 4 from J; bases not matched to a gene: 14. CDR1 SGHDT and CDR2 YYEEEE come from the germline V gene. The CDR3 loop reads CASSGSQGYNLYEQYF. The CDR3 nucleotides are TGTGCCAGCAGCGGGTCACAGGGGTACAACTTATACGAGCAGTACTTC.

This chain connects TRBV6-5 to TRBJ2-3; D is uncertain. Germline V lookup: CDR1 MNHEY, CDR2 SVGAGI. The V end lost 6 bases, the J end lost 2 bases, and 6 bases lay between the germline ends. CDR3 size: 12 residues. CDR3 in amino acids: CASRPNTDTQYF. Written as DNA, the CDR3 is TGTGCCAGCAGGCCTAACACAGATACGCAGTATTTT.